A selection of T cell receptor beta chains follows, all from one sample in a study of blood T cell repertoires in COVID-19. Clones were sequenced by immunoSEQ multiplex PCR, and TCRdb holds only the in-frame ones, with some missing. This sample has roughly 350,000 clones, with about 92% found just once. Material: PBMCs or T cells enriched from blood (not recorded which). These TCRs come from a woman aged 25-40 years who had recovered from COVID-19. Both conserved end residues are part of each CDR3. The order of the fields is CDR3 DNA, CDR3 protein, J gene, D gene, clone size, V gene. The D gene is left open where the match is weak. Size is omitted from some rows. Given values are once, few, many or a class for expanded clones.

CDR3 DNA: TGTGCCAGCAGCCGGGCAGGGACACCATTTAGTTCACCCCTCCACTTT; CDR3 protein: CASSRAGTPFSSPLHF; J gene: TRBJ1-6; D gene: -; clone size: -; V gene: TRBV7-2
CDR3 DNA: TGCGCCAGCAGTGCCGGGACTAGCGGGACCCAGTACTTC; CDR3 protein: CASSAGTSGTQYF; J gene: TRBJ2-5; D gene: TRBD2; clone size: -; V gene: TRBV5-1
CDR3 DNA: TGTGCCAGCAGCCCAGGGGGGAAGAACACTGAAGCTTTCTTT; CDR3 protein: CASSPGGKNTEAFF; J gene: TRBJ1-1; D gene: TRBD1; clone size: -; V gene: TRBV25-1
CDR3 DNA: TGTGCCAGCAGTTACTTCCCCGTTAATTCACCCCTCCACTTT; CDR3 protein: CASSYFPVNSPLHF; J gene: TRBJ1-6; D gene: -; clone size: once; V gene: TRBV6-5
CDR3 DNA: TGTGCCAGCAGCTTAGCCATGGGACAGGTGAATTCACCCCTCCACTTT; CDR3 protein: CASSLAMGQVNSPLHF; J gene: TRBJ1-6; D gene: TRBD1; clone size: -; V gene: TRBV7-8
CDR3 DNA: TGTGCCAGCAGTGAGGAGGGACTAGCTGTTGAGCAGTTCTTC; CDR3 protein: CASSEEGLAVEQFF; J gene: TRBJ2-1; D gene: TRBD2; clone size: -; V gene: TRBV2
CDR3 DNA: TGTGCCAGCAGTCCAGGGGGCTCTGGAAACACCATATATTTT; CDR3 protein: CASSPGGSGNTIYF; J gene: TRBJ1-3; D gene: TRBD1; clone size: -; V gene: TRBV28
CDR3 DNA: TGTGCCAGCAGTTTTTTGGGGACAGGTGGAAACATTCAGTACTTC; CDR3 protein: CASSFLGTGGNIQYF; J gene: TRBJ2-4; D gene: TRBD1; clone size: once; V gene: TRBV27
CDR3 DNA: TGTGCCAGCAGCTTACTGACAGATTTTGAAAAACTGTTTTTT; CDR3 protein: CASSLLTDFEKLFF; J gene: TRBJ1-4; D gene: -; clone size: -; V gene: TRBV7-2
CDR3 DNA: TGTGCCAGCCGATCAGGGATTGGGACAGATACGCAGTATTTT; CDR3 protein: CASRSGIGTDTQYF; J gene: TRBJ2-3; D gene: -; clone size: -; V gene: TRBV9
CDR3 DNA: TGTGCCAGCAGTGAATATCCGTCCAGAGGCTACACCTTC; CDR3 protein: CASSEYPSRGYTF; J gene: TRBJ1-2; D gene: -; clone size: -; V gene: TRBV25-1
CDR3 DNA: TGTGCCAGCAGCACCTATCGGACTAGCGGGGGCAGCACAGATACGCAGTATTTT; CDR3 protein: CASSTYRTSGGSTDTQYF; J gene: TRBJ2-3; D gene: TRBD2; clone size: -; V gene: TRBV27
CDR3 DNA: TGTGCCTGGTCAACCACAGGGACGGTTTATGGCTACACCTTC; CDR3 protein: CAWSTTGTVYGYTF; J gene: TRBJ1-2; D gene: -; clone size: -; V gene: TRBV30
CDR3 DNA: TGCAGCGTTGAAAAGCAAGAGACATTCTATGGCTACACCTTC; CDR3 protein: CSVEKQETFYGYTF; J gene: TRBJ1-2; D gene: -; clone size: -; V gene: TRBV29-1
CDR3 DNA: TGTGCCAGCTGCCGACAGGCGAGCACAGATACGCAGTATTTT; CDR3 protein: CASCRQASTDTQYF; J gene: TRBJ2-3; D gene: -; clone size: -; V gene: TRBV5-5
CDR3 DNA: TGTGCCAGCAGTTCCCAGACAGGGTTTGATCAGCCCCAGCATTTT; CDR3 protein: CASSSQTGFDQPQHF; J gene: TRBJ1-5; D gene: TRBD1; clone size: -; V gene: TRBV27
CDR3 DNA: TGTGCCAGCAGCTCCTGGGGGCGGAATGAGCAGTTCTTC; CDR3 protein: CASSSWGRNEQFF; J gene: TRBJ2-1; D gene: -; clone size: once; V gene: TRBV7-9
CDR3 DNA: TGTGCCACCAGTGACACTGTCGGGGGCTACAATGAGCAGTTCTTC; CDR3 protein: CATSDTVGGYNEQFF; J gene: TRBJ2-1; D gene: -; clone size: -; V gene: TRBV24-1
CDR3 DNA: TGTGCCAGCAGGAGGACAGCCTTTAATGAAAAACTGTTTTTT; CDR3 protein: CASRRTAFNEKLFF; J gene: TRBJ1-4; D gene: -; clone size: -; V gene: TRBV27
CDR3 DNA: TGTGCCAGCAGCGCCATACCGGGAACTGAAGCTTTCTTT; CDR3 protein: CASSAIPGTEAFF; J gene: TRBJ1-1; D gene: -; clone size: -; V gene: TRBV9
CDR3 DNA: TGTGCCAGCAGATCTAATGGAGGGACTAACTATGGCTACACCTTC; CDR3 protein: CASRSNGGTNYGYTF; J gene: TRBJ1-2; D gene: -; clone size: -; V gene: TRBV7-9
CDR3 DNA: TGTGCCAGCAGCAAAGCCAAAGGACAGGGGTCCTACAATGAGCAGTTCTTC; CDR3 protein: CASSKAKGQGSYNEQFF; J gene: TRBJ2-1; D gene: -; clone size: few; V gene: TRBV21-1
CDR3 DNA: TGCGCCAGCAGCTACATTCCAGGCTTCTCTACCGGGGAGCTGTTTTTT; CDR3 protein: CASSYIPGFSTGELFF; J gene: TRBJ2-2; D gene: -; clone size: -; V gene: TRBV5-1
CDR3 DNA: TGTGCCAGCTCCGATCAGGGTAGTGGAAACACCATATATTTT; CDR3 protein: CASSDQGSGNTIYF; J gene: TRBJ1-3; D gene: -; clone size: -; V gene: TRBV5-4
CDR3 DNA: TGTGCCAGCAGCCAAGTAGCGGGAACAGAGACCCAGTACTTC; CDR3 protein: CASSQVAGTETQYF; J gene: TRBJ2-5; D gene: TRBD2; clone size: -; V gene: TRBV3-1/TRBV3-2
CDR3 DNA: TGTGCCAGCAGCATACTAGCGGGACCGTCCTACGAGCAGTACTTC; CDR3 protein: CASSILAGPSYEQYF; J gene: TRBJ2-7; D gene: TRBD2; clone size: -; V gene: TRBV28
CDR3 DNA: TGCGCCAGCAGCTTATCGGGACTGGGCACTGAAGCTTTCTTT; CDR3 protein: CASSLSGLGTEAFF; J gene: TRBJ1-1; D gene: -; clone size: -; V gene: TRBV5-1
CDR3 DNA: TGTGCCAGCAGACCCTGGGGGGGTCTAGCTTTCTTT; CDR3 protein: CASRPWGGLAFF; J gene: TRBJ1-1; D gene: -; clone size: -; V gene: TRBV28
CDR3 DNA: TGTGCCAGCAGCTTAACGTTGCTATACAATGAGCAGTTCTTC; CDR3 protein: CASSLTLLYNEQFF; J gene: TRBJ2-1; D gene: -; clone size: -; V gene: TRBV7-2
CDR3 DNA: TGTGCCAGCAGTTTATCGGGAGGGGCCACTAATGAAAAACTGTTTTTT; CDR3 protein: CASSLSGGATNEKLFF; J gene: TRBJ1-4; D gene: -; clone size: -; V gene: TRBV28
CDR3 DNA: TGTGCCAGCAGCTTAGACCCAGCGGCCTACTACAATGAGCAGTTCTTC; CDR3 protein: CASSLDPAAYYNEQFF; J gene: TRBJ2-1; D gene: -; clone size: -; V gene: TRBV11-2
CDR3 DNA: TGTGCCAGCAGCCGACTAGCGGGAGGACGATTCTACGAGCAGTACTTC; CDR3 protein: CASSRLAGGRFYEQYF; J gene: TRBJ2-7; D gene: TRBD2; clone size: -; V gene: TRBV13
CDR3 DNA: TGTGCCAGCAGTTTCACCGGGACAGGGAGAGCTTTCTTT; CDR3 protein: CASSFTGTGRAFF; J gene: TRBJ1-1; D gene: TRBD1; clone size: -; V gene: TRBV28
CDR3 DNA: TGCGCCAGCAGCCACTTACCGCCACCTAGCACAGATACGCAGTATTTT; CDR3 protein: CASSHLPPPSTDTQYF; J gene: TRBJ2-3; D gene: -; clone size: -; V gene: TRBV5-1
CDR3 DNA: TGTGCCAGCAGCTTGGGGCAGGACCAGGTTTATTTT; CDR3 protein: CASSLGQDQVYF; J gene: TRBJ1-3; D gene: -; clone size: -; V gene: TRBV28
CDR3 DNA: TGTGCCAGCAGCAACCGTCGACAGGCCAACACTGAAGCTTTCTTT; CDR3 protein: CASSNRRQANTEAFF; J gene: TRBJ1-1; D gene: -; clone size: -; V gene: TRBV6-2/TRBV6-3
CDR3 DNA: TGTGCCACCAGCAGACAGGGACAGGTCCTTGAAGCTTTCTTT; CDR3 protein: CATSRQGQVLEAFF; J gene: TRBJ1-1; D gene: TRBD1; clone size: -; V gene: TRBV15
CDR3 DNA: TGTGCCAGCAGTGAAGTCCCTCGAGGTGGCTACACCTTC; CDR3 protein: CASSEVPRGGYTF; J gene: TRBJ1-2; D gene: -; clone size: -; V gene: TRBV2